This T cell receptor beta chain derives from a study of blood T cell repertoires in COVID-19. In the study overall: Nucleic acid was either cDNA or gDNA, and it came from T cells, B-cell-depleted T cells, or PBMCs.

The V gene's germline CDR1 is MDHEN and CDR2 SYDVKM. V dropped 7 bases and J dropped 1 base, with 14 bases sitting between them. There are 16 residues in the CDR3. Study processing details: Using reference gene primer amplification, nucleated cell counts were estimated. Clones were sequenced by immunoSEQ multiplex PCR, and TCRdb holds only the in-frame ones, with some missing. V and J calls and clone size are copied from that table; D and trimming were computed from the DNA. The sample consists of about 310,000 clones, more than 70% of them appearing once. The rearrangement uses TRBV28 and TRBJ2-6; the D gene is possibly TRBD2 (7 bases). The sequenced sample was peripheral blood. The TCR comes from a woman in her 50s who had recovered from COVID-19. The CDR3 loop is CASTGGLLSGANVLTF. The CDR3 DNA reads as TGTGCCAGCACCGGGGGGCTGTTATCTGGGGCCAACGTCCTGACTTTC. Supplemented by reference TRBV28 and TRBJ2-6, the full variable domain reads DVKVTQSSRYLVKRTGEKVFLECVQDMDHENMFWYRQDPGLGLRLIYFSYDVKMKEKGDIPEGYSVSREKKERFSLILESASTNQTSMYLCASTGGLLSGANVLTFGAGSRLTVL.